A single sample is the source of the 30 T cell receptor beta chains below, sequenced in a study of beta chain features in type 1 diabetes. The investigators reverse transcribed all of the isolated RNA, so they sequenced expressed TCRB transcripts. Produced via immunoSEQ multiplex PCR; TCRdb's table is partial and in-frame only. The sample lists around 450,000 clones; 10% to 12% were seen once. Sequencing was performed on naive CD4+ T cells from blood. These receptor sequences come from a young woman in good health.

V and J are TRBV27 and TRBJ2-7, with D tentatively TRBD1 (6 bases). The germline V gene has CDR1 MNHEY and CDR2 SMNVEV (reference sequence). The CDR3 consists of 14 residues. Trimming shortened V by 5 bases and J by 2 bases, and 13 bases separated the two germline ends. CDR3 loop: CASSPRTVPYEQYF. DNA of the CDR3: TGTGCCAGCAGTCCCCGGACAGTCCCCTACGAGCAGTACTTC.

This clone appeared many times. The chain uses TRBV29-1 and TRBJ2-6; no clear D. In germline, CDR1 is SQVTM, CDR2 ANQGSEA. The CDR3 extends over 15 amino acids. Deletions cut 6 bases from V and 0 bases from J, with 12 bases between. The DNA of the CDR3 is TGCAGCGTGCAAAAAGCCTCCTCTGGGGCCAACGTCCTGACTTTC. Amino acids: CSVQKASSGANVLTF.

This clone came up a few times. The chain employs TRBV5-1 and TRBJ1-1; a weak D match, TRBD1 (6 bases). The CDR3 consists of 12 residues. The germline V gene has CDR1 SGHRS and CDR2 YFSETQ. Trimming stripped 1 base from V and 7 bases from J, with 8 bases between. The CDR3 loop is CASSLTRGEAFF. The CDR3 DNA follows: TGCGCCAGCAGCTTGACCAGGGGTGAAGCTTTCTTT.

This clone was found a few times. The chain uses TRBV21-1 and TRBJ2-1; the listed D gene, TRBD1, was not tested against the DNA. TRBV21-1 counts as a pseudogene. The CDR3 length is 15 residues. CDR3 in amino acids: CARIRGTPVYTEQFF. Here the CDR3 DNA reads TGTGCCAGGATAAGAGGGACACCCGTTTACACCGAGCAGTTCTTC.

The gene calls are TRBV14 and TRBJ2-7; D is perhaps TRBD1 or TRBD2 (5 bases each). The V end was cut by 5 bases, the J end by 0 bases, with 14 bases between. The CDR3 contains 15 residues. The germline gives CDR1 SGHDN, CDR2 FVKESK. The CDR3 reads CASSGKRGSSYEQYF. The CDR3 DNA follows: TGTGCCAGCAGCGGAAAGAGGGGCAGCTCCTACGAGCAGTACTTC.

This clone was recorded a few times. The CDR3 reads CASSLARVGTDTQYF. CDR3 in DNA: TGCGCCAGCAGCTTAGCGAGGGTGGGCACAGATACGCAGTATTTT. This rearrangement joins TRBV5-1 to TRBJ2-3; weak D call: TRBD2 (5 bases). CDR1 is SGHRS, CDR2 YFSETQ, per germline. The CDR3 length is 15 residues. V lost 2 bases and J 1 base, leaving 11 bases between the germline ends.

To note about this clone: Given a much more abundant clone one base away, this may be a read error. Other DNA sequences within the sample encode an identical CDR3. The chain joins TRBV29-1 to TRBJ2-7; 10 bases match TRBD1. J gave up 2 bases and V 7 bases, and 5 bases lay outside the gene matches. Looked up from germline, CDR1 is SQVTM and CDR2 is ANQGSEA. The CDR3 runs to 13 residues. The CDR3, as DNA: TGCAGCGCTCCGGGACAGGGGCCCTACGAGCAGTACTTC. Its translation: CSAPGQGPYEQYF.

This chain uses TRBV12-5 with TRBJ2-1, with 10 bases fitting TRBD1. V shed 1 base, J shed 4 bases, and the junction held 7 bases outside the gene matches. Germline V CDR1 and CDR2: LGHNT, FRNRAP. The CDR3 is made up of 17 amino acids. The CDR3 DNA reads as TGTGCTAGTGGTTTGGCCAGGGACAGGGGCAGGTACAATGAGCAGTTCTTC. This encodes CASGLARDRGRYNEQFF.

Details on this clone: In the same sample, other DNA sequences code for this CDR3. The chain is built from TRBV5-6 and TRBJ1-5; D is ambiguous. Trimming cost V 1 base and J 4 bases, with 6 bases left between them. CDR3 length: 13 amino acids. CDR1 is SGHDT, CDR2 YYEEEE, per germline. CDR3 in amino acids: CASSLLGNQPQHF. CDR3 sequence (DNA): TGTGCCAGCAGCTTGTTGGGTAATCAGCCCCAGCATTTT. Combining the CDR3 with reference TRBV5-6 and TRBJ1-5 gives the whole variable domain DAGVTQSPTHLIKTRGQQVTLRCSPKSGHDTVSWYQQALGQGPQFIFQYYEEEERQRGNFPDRFSGHQFPNYSSELNVNALLLGDSALYLCASSLLGNQPQHFGDGTRLSIL.

This chain connects TRBV30 to TRBJ1-5, with 8 bases fitting TRBD1. Germline V CDR1 and CDR2: GTSNPN, SVGIG (reference sequence). The CDR3 totals 15 residues. V lost 3 bases, J lost 7 bases, and 11 bases stayed unmatched. The CDR3 spells CAWSRSDRALQPQHF. The DNA for the CDR3 is TGTGCCTGGAGCCGCTCGGACAGGGCTTTGCAGCCCCAGCATTTT. Variable domain in full (rest from reference TRBV30 and TRBJ1-5): SQTIHQWPATLVQPVGSPLSLECTVEGTSNPNLYWYRQAAGRGLQLLFYSVGIGQISSEVPQNLSASRPQDRQFILSSKKLLLSDSGFYLCAWSRSDRALQPQHFGDGTRLSIL.

The sample holds a few counts of this clone. This chain joins TRBV7-9 and TRBJ2-3; tentative D call: TRBD2 (5 bases). This CDR3 is built from 17 residues. Deletions cut 4 bases from V and 8 bases from J, with 25 bases between. The germline CDR1 and CDR2 sequences are SEHNR and FQNEAQ (reference sequence). The CDR3 bases are TGTGCCAGCAGCTCTTCTGCGGGTCGATGGGAGTTTGGTACGCAGTATTTT. It codes for CASSSSAGRWEFGTQYF.

The sample holds a few counts of this clone. The rearrangement joins TRBV30 to TRBJ2-5, with unresolved D. The CDR3 is 13 amino acids. From germline, CDR1 is GTSNPN and CDR2 SVGIG (reference sequence). With 0 bases removed from V and 13 bases from J, the gap between germline ends came to 18 bases. CDR3 nucleotides: TGTGCCTGGAGTGTAAAAGCCGTTCATGTTCCGTACTTC. As protein: CAWSVKAVHVPYF.

The V gene is TRBV5-1, the J gene TRBJ1-3; D not resolved. Germline V CDR1 and CDR2: SGHRS, YFSETQ. The CDR3 has 16 amino acids. V lost 7 bases to trimming and J lost 0 bases, with 17 bases between them. Written as DNA, the CDR3 is TGCGCCAGCCCCATCTGCGGACGCCCCTCTGGAAACACCATATATTTT. Amino acid sequence: CASPICGRPSGNTIYF.

The gene calls are TRBV6-4 and TRBJ2-3, with 8 nucleotides matching TRBD2. The trim removed 8 bases at V and 1 base at J, leaving 5 bases unmatched. Germline V gives CDR1 MRHNA, CDR2 SNTAGT. CDR3 length: 14 residues. DNA of the CDR3: TGTGCCAGCCAGCGGGAGTGGGGCACAGATACGCAGTATTTT. Translation gives CASQREWGTDTQYF.

The chain is built from TRBV18 and TRBJ2-7; perhaps TRBD1 as D (6 bases). The CDR3 is 13 residues long. Deletions cut 6 bases from V and 3 bases from J, with 12 bases between. Germline assignment: CDR1 KGHSH and CDR2 LQKENI. CDR3 region: CASSQPDSYEQYV. In DNA, the CDR3 is TGTGCCAGCTCGCAACCGGACAGCTACGAGCAGTACGTC.

The chain carries TRBV4-1 and TRBJ1-2; maybe TRBD1 (5 bases). Trimming took off 4 bases at V and 4 bases at J, with 16 bases between the two ends. The CDR3 is 15 residues long. Germline lookup yields CDR1 MGHRA and CDR2 YSYEKL. The CDR3 sequence is CASSRGAGKAYGYTF. Written as DNA, the CDR3 is TGCGCCAGCAGCCGGGGCGCGGGGAAGGCCTATGGCTACACCTTC.

The table lists this clone with a few counts. V usage is TRBV11-1 and J usage is TRBJ2-7; no clear D. V dropped 5 bases and J dropped 4 bases, with 6 bases sitting between them. CDR1 and CDR2 (germline): SGHAT, FQDESV (reference sequence). CDR3 size: 11 residues. CDR3: CASSNAYEQYF. As DNA, the CDR3 is TGTGCCAGCAGCAACGCTTACGAGCAGTACTTC.

The gene calls are TRBV27 and TRBJ2-4, with a possible D match to TRBD2 (6 bases). This CDR3 is 14 amino acids long. The germline CDR1 and CDR2 sequences are MNHEY and SMNVEV (reference sequence). Trimming took off 3 bases at V and 7 bases at J, with 13 bases between the two ends. DNA of the CDR3: TGTGCCAGCAGTTTTTTTTCGGGAGCGAACATTCAGTACTTC. Translating gives CASSFFSGANIQYF.

This clone appeared a few times. The genes are TRBV7-2 and TRBJ1-2; TRBD1 is a possible D gene (6 bases). The CDR3 contains 14 residues. Trimming left V 5 bases short and J 7 bases short, with 17 bases between. The germline CDR1 and CDR2 sequences are SGHTA and FQGNSA. In DNA form, the CDR3 reads TGTGCCAGCAGCCCAAACAGGGATCGGGGTGGCTACACCTTC. It yields the protein CASSPNRDRGGYTF.

The rearrangement uses TRBV28 and TRBJ1-3; tentative D call: TRBD1 (6 bases). The germline V gene has CDR1 MDHEN and CDR2 SYDVKM. The CDR3 is 14 amino acids. V was cut by 6 bases and J by 4 bases, with 13 bases left in between. CDR3 residues: CASSGGHLGNTIYF. For the CDR3, the DNA is TGTGCCAGCAGCGGGGGACACCTCGGAAACACCATATATTTT.

This clone was detected a few times. The chain joins TRBV7-3 to TRBJ2-3; the D gene is possibly TRBD2 (6 bases). Germline V lookup: CDR1 SGHTA, CDR2 FQGTGA. The CDR3 length is 16 residues. Trimming left V 5 bases short and J 2 bases short, with 17 bases between. The CDR3 is CASSPSGLGLTDTQYF. CDR3 DNA sequence: TGTGCCAGCAGCCCCTCGGGACTGGGGCTCACAGATACGCAGTATTTT.

In the case of this clone: The sample carries other DNA sequences with the same CDR3. The rearrangement joins TRBV2 to TRBJ1-1; 8 bases fit TRBD1. V was clipped by 6 bases and J by 2 bases; unmatched bases: 2. The CDR3 covers 13 residues. Germline V gene data show CDR1 as SNHLY and CDR2 as FYNNEI. DNA for the CDR3: TGTGCCAGCAGCGGACAGGGTAACACTGAAGCTTTCTTT. This encodes CASSGQGNTEAFF. The complete variable domain, with remaining parts taken from reference TRBV2 and TRBJ1-1, reads EPEVTQTPSHQVTQMGQEVILRCVPISNHLYFYWYRQILGQKVEFLVSFYNNEISEKSEIFDDQFSVERPDGSNFTLKIRSTKLEDSAMYFCASSGQGNTEAFFGQGTRLTVV.

This clone was detected only a few times. The chain employs TRBV7-9 and TRBJ2-3; tentatively, D is TRBD2 (5 bases). Deletions cut 1 base from V and 3 bases from J, with 14 bases between. This CDR3 spans 16 amino acids. Germline-derived CDR1 and CDR2 are SEHNR and FQNEAQ (reference sequence). The CDR3 DNA sequence: TGTGCCAGCAGCTTAGTTGCGGGCCTAGGTACAGATACGCAGTATTTT. Its translation: CASSLVAGLGTDTQYF.

This clone was counted only a few times. Additional DNA sequences in this sample encode the identical CDR3. J is TRBJ1-4 and V is TRBV15; 7 positions match TRBD1. The CDR3 has 15 residues. Germline loops: CDR1 LNHNV, CDR2 YYDKDF (reference sequence). J was trimmed by 6 bases and V by 1 base; bases with no gene match: 5. CDR3 in DNA: TGTGCCACCAGCAGAGGACAGGGCGGGTATGAAAAACTGTTTTTT. Its protein is CATSRGQGGYEKLFF.

Worth noting for this clone: This sample also contains other DNA sequences that code for the same CDR3. This chain joins TRBV19 and TRBJ2-1, with 7 bases that match TRBD2. Trimming removed 3 bases from V and 11 bases from J; junction bases left unmatched: 1. Germline-derived CDR1 and CDR2 are LNHDA and SQIVND (reference sequence). CDR3 size: 11 residues. The CDR3 region has the DNA TGTGCCAGTAGTATGGGGGGGAAGCAGTTCTTC. Protein: CASSMGGKQFF.

This clone was seen a few times. This chain connects TRBV28 to TRBJ2-3; D possibly matches TRBD1 or TRBD2 (5 bases each). CDR1 is MDHEN and CDR2 is SYDVKM in the germline V gene. The CDR3 spans 14 residues. V was clipped by 5 bases and J by 3 bases, with 12 bases between them. The CDR3 here is CASSTPGSTDTQYF. The DNA for the CDR3 is TGTGCCAGCAGTACCCCAGGGAGTACAGATACGCAGTATTTT.

This clone was seen more than once but under ten times. This rearrangement joins TRBV6-5 to TRBJ2-3; D not certain. This CDR3 spans 11 amino acids. V was pared by 10 bases and J by 2 bases, with 7 bases between. Germline assignment: CDR1 MNHEY and CDR2 SVGAGI. The CDR3 DNA is TGTGCCACTTCGCACACAGATACGCAGTATTTT. Translated: CATSHTDTQYF.

The chain is built from TRBV28 and TRBJ2-3; D may be TRBD2 (6 bases). The CDR3 runs to 13 residues. Trimming removed 3 bases at V and 4 bases at J, with 8 bases between. Germline CDR1 MDHEN, CDR2 SYDVKM. CDR3 protein: CASSLEGPDTQYF. The CDR3 DNA sequence: TGTGCCAGCAGTTTGGAGGGGCCAGATACGCAGTATTTT.

This clone was detected many times. The chain links TRBV13 to TRBJ2-5; no definite D call. The CDR3 runs 15 residues. The V gene lost 7 bases and the J gene lost 5 bases, with 20 bases spanning the gap. Germline-derived CDR1 and CDR2 are PRHDT and FYEKMQ (reference sequence). CDR3 nucleotide sequence: TGTGCCAGCACCTTGGCTCTCAGCCGATGGGAGACCCAGTACTTC. This encodes CASTLALSRWETQYF.

This clone turned up a few times. The chain carries TRBV9 and TRBJ2-3; D possibly matches TRBD1 or TRBD2 (5 bases each). Looked up from germline, CDR1 is SGDLS and CDR2 is YYNGEE. The CDR3 loop spans 16 amino acids. Trimming stripped 0 bases from V and 2 bases from J, with 13 bases between. For the CDR3, the DNA is TGTGCCAGCAGCGTAGATCGGGGACGGTTCACAGATACGCAGTATTTT. This codes for CASSVDRGRFTDTQYF.